This T cell receptor (beta chain) emerged from a study of blood T cells in healthy people across ages. Study-level information: About one barcoded beta molecule per two T cells was the capture yield of template switching.

Each of the donors had around 9 milliliters of peripheral blood drawn into EDTA-treated Vacutainer tubes. V shed 0 bases and J shed 2 bases, with 11 bases lying between them. The CDR3 covers 15 residues. Looked up from germline, CDR1 is MNHEY and CDR2 is SVGAGI. Alongside a J-beta primer mix, a sample-barcoded 5' primer served in a second PCR lasting 7 to 11 cycles. MiXCR, applied by TCRdb to the 5' RACE reads, yields one record per CDR3 protein. Seen here are over 1,200,000 distinct CDR3 sequences, 45% to 70% observed once, and the top ten hold roughly 7%. The sample holds a few counts of this clonotype.

Specimen: blood. The V call is TRBV6-5, the J call TRBJ2-7, with unresolved D. The clonotype originates from a man in his late teens or twenties in good health. The CDR3 DNA follows: TGTGCCAGCAGTTACTCGATGAGGTCCCCCTACGAGCAGTACTTC. It is translated as CASSYSMRSPYEQYF.